This T cell receptor beta chain was obtained from a study of blood T cell repertoires in COVID-19. Study information: There were acute and convalescent COVID-19 samples, and they came from the United States, Italy and Spain.

The germline V and J ends were trimmed by 6 bases and 6 bases, with 21 bases remaining between them. This CDR3 region has 16 residues. Per germline, CDR1 MNHEY and CDR2 SMNVEV (reference sequence). Produced via immunoSEQ multiplex PCR; TCRdb's table is partial and in-frame only. In the table there are around 620,000 clones, 85% to 90% of which are singletons. V and J are TRBV27 and TRBJ2-1, with D maybe TRBD2 (6 bases). Sequences were obtained from peripheral blood. This sequence was found in a woman aged 18 to 35 with acute or convalescent COVID-19. The CDR3 DNA follows: TGTGCCAGCAGCCCCCTAGGTGGGGGGTGGGGCAATGAGCAGTTCTTC. Amino acids: CASSPLGGGWGNEQFF.